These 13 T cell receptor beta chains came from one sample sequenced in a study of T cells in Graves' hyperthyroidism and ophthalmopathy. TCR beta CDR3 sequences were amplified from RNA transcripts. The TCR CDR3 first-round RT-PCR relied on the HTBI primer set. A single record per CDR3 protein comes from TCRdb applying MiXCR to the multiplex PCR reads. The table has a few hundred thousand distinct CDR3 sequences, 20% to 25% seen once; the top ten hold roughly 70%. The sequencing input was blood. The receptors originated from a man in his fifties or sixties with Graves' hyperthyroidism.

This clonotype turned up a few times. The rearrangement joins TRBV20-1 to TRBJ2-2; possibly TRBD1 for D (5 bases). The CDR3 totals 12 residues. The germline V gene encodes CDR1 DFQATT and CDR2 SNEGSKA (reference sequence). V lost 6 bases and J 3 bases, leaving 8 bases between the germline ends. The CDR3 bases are TGCAGTGCAAAGACAGACACCGGGGAGCTGTTTTTT. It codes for CSAKTDTGELFF.

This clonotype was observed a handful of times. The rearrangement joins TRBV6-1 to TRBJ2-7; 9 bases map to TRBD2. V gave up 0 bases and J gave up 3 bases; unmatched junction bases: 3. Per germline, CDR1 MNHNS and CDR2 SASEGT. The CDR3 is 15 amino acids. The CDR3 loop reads CASSEAWTSVYEQYF. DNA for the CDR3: TGTGCCAGCAGTGAAGCCTGGACTAGCGTCTACGAGCAGTACTTC.

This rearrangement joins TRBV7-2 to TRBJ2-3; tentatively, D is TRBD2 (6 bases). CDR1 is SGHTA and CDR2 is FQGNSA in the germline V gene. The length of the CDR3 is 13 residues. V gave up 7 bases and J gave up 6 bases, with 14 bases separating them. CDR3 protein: CASNGGDLDTQYF. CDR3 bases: TGTGCCAGCAACGGAGGGGACCTGGATACGCAGTATTTT. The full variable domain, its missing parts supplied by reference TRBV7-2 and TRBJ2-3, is GAGVSQSPSNKVTEKGKDVELRCDPISGHTALYWYRQSLGQGLEFLIYFQGNSAPDKSGLPSDRFSAERTGGSVSTLTIQRTQQEDSAVYLCASNGGDLDTQYFGPGTRLTVL.

CDR3: CATSDSGTAYNEQFF. CDR3 DNA: TGTGCCACCAGTGATTCCGGGACAGCATACAATGAGCAGTTCTTC. This chain uses TRBV24-1 with TRBJ2-1; TRBD1 agrees at 7 bases. CDR1 KGHDR and CDR2 SFDVKD come from the germline V gene. The trim removed 2 bases at V and 4 bases at J, leaving 4 bases unmatched. This CDR3 contains 15 residues.

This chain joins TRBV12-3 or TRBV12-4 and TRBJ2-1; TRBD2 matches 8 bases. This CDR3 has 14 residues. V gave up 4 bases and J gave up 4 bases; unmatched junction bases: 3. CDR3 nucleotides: TGTGCCAGCAGTTATTTAGCGGGGTACAATGAGCAGTTCTTC. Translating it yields CASSYLAGYNEQFF.

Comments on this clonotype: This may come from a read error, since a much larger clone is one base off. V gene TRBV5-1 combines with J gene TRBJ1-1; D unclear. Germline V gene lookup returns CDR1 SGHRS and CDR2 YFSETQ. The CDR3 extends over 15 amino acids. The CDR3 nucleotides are TGCGCCAGCAGCCCCGGTACAGCTATGAACGCTGAAGCTTTCTTT. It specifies CASSPGTAMNAEAFF.

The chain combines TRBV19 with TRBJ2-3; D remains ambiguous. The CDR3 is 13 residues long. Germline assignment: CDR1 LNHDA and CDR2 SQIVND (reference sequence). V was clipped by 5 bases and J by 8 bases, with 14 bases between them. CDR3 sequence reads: CASSLRPSSTQYF. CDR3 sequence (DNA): TGTGCCAGTAGTCTCCGTCCCTCTAGTACGCAGTATTTT.

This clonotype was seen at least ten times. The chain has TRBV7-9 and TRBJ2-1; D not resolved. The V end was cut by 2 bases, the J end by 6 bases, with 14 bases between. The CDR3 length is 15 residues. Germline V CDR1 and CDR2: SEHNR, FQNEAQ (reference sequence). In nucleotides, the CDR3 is TGTGCCAGCAGCTTACCGGGCAGTGACCTCAATGAGCAGTTCTTC. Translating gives CASSLPGSDLNEQFF.

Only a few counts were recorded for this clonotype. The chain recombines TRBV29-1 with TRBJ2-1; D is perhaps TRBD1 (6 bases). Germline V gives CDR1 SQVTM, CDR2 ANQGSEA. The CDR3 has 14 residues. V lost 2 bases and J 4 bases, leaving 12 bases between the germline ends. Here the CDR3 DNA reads TGCAGCGTTGAACTTTTAACAGGGTACAATGAGCAGTTCTTC. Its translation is CSVELLTGYNEQFF.

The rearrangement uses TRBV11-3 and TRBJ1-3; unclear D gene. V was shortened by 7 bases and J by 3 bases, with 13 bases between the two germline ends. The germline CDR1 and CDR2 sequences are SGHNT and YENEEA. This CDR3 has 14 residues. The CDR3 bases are TGTGCCAGCAAAGGGCCGGGTAATGGAAACACCATATATTTT. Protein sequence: CASKGPGNGNTIYF.

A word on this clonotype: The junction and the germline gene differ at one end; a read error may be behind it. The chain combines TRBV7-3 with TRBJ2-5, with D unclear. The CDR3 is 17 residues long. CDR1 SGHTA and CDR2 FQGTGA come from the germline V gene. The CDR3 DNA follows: TGTGCCAGCAGCTCCCCCCTCTTTGCCGCCGGTCAAGAGACCCAGTGCTTC. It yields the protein CASSSPLFAAGQETQCF.

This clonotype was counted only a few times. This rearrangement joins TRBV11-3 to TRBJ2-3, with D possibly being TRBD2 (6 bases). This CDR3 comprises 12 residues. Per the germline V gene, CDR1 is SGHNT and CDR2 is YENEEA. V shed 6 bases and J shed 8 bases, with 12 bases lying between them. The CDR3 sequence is CASRGGLGTQYF. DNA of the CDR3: TGTGCCAGCAGGGGAGGCCTAGGTACGCAGTATTTT. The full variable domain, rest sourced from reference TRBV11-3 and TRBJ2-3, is EAGVVQSPRYKIIEKKQPVAFWCNPISGHNTLYWYLQNLGQGPELLIRYENEEAVDDSQLPKDRFSAERLKGVDSTLKIQPAELGDSAVYLCASRGGLGTQYFGPGTRLTVL.

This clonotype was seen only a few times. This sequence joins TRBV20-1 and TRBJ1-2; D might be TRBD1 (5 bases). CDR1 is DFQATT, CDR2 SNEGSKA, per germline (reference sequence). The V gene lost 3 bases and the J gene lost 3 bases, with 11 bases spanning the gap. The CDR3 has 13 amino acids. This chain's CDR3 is CSARAGWDYGYTF. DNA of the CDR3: TGCAGTGCTAGGGCAGGGTGGGACTATGGCTACACCTTC.